This T cell receptor (beta chain) was found in a study of CD8+ T cells in alopecia areata. The study, taken as a whole, reports: Resident alphabeta T cells of normal skin are also sequenced in scalp samples.

Concerning this clone itself: What it binds is unknown.

Extracted from the samples, RNA was reverse transcribed into cDNA to serve as the sequencing template. The method was immunoSEQ multiplex PCR; TCRdb's version includes in-frame clones alone and lacks a portion of them. This sample has 80,000 to 100,000 clones; roughly two fifths occur once, and the top ten carry roughly 1.3%. Trimming shortened V by 5 bases and J by 3 bases, and 5 bases separated the two germline ends. The CDR3 contains 11 residues. Germline V gene lookup returns CDR1 SNHLY and CDR2 FYNNEI. Both peripheral blood and punch biopsies of lesional scalp skin were obtained from patients who had alopecia areata.

The gene calls are TRBV2 and TRBJ2-7; no clear D gene. The material sequenced was CD4+ T cells sorted from blood. The receptor was derived from a human donor with alopecia areata. The CDR3 sequence: CASSFRYEQYF. The CDR3 nucleotides are TGTGCCAGCAGTTTTCGCTACGAGCAGTACTTC. The variable domain in full, completed from reference TRBV2 and TRBJ2-7, reads EPEVTQTPSHQVTQMGQEVILRCVPISNHLYFYWYRQILGQKVEFLVSFYNNEISEKSEIFDDQFSVERPDGSNFTLKIRSTKLEDSAMYFCASSFRYEQYFGPGTRLTVT.